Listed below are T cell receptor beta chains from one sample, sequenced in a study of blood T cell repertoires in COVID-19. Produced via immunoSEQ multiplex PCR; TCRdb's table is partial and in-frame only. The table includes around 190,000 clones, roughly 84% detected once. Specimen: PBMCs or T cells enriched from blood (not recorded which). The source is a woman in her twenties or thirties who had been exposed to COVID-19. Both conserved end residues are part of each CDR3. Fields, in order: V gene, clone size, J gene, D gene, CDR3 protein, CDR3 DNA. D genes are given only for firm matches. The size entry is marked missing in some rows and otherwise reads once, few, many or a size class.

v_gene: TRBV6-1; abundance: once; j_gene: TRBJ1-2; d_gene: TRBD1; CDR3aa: CASSEGVGQGGYGYTF; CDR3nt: TGTGCCAGCAGTGAAGGGGTAGGACAGGGAGGGTATGGCTACACCTTC
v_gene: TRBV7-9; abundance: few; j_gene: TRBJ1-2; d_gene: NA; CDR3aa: CASSSPEGGGSYGYTF; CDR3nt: TGTGCCAGCAGCTCACCGGAGGGGGGAGGGTCCTATGGCTACACCTTC
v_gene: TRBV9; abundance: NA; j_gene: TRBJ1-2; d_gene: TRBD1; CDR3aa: CASSLRQGADFYGYTF; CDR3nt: TGTGCCAGCAGCTTGAGACAGGGGGCGGATTTCTATGGCTACACCTTC
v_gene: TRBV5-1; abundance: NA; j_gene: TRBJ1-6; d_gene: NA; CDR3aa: CASSLADSPLHF; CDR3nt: TGCGCCAGCAGCTTGGCTGATTCACCCCTCCACTTT
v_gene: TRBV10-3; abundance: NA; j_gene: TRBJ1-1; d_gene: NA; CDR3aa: CAISAEGRGTEAFF; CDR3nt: TGTGCCATCAGTGCTGAGGGGAGGGGCACTGAAGCTTTCTTT
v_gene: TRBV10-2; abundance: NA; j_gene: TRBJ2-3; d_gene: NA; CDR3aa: CASSPTSSDTQYF; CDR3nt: TGCGCCAGCAGTCCGACTAGTTCAGATACGCAGTATTTT
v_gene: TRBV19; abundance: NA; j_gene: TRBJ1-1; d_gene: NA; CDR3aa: CASSITGSMNTEAFF; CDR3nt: TGTGCCAGTAGTATAACAGGCTCTATGAACACTGAAGCTTTCTTT
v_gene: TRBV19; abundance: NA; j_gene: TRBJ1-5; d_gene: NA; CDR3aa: CASSPSRGSNQPQHF; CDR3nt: TGTGCCAGTAGTCCCTCAAGGGGCAGCAATCAGCCCCAGCATTTT
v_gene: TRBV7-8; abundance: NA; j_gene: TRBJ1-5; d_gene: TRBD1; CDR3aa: CASSLGTANQPQHF; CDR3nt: TGTGCCAGCAGCCTCGGGACAGCCAATCAGCCCCAGCATTTT
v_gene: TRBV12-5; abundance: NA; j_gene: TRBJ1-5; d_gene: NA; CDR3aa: CASADPGPQHF; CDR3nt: TGTGCTAGTGCTGACCCAGGGCCCCAGCATTTT
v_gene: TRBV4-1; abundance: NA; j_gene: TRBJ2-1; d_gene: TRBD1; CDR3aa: CASSRQGPGNEQFF; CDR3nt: TGCGCCAGCAGCAGACAGGGACCCGGCAATGAGCAGTTCTTC
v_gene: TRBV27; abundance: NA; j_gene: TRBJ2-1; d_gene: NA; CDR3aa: CASSGGPPFNEQFF; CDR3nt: TGTGCCAGCAGTGGCGGGCCCCCCTTCAATGAGCAGTTCTTC
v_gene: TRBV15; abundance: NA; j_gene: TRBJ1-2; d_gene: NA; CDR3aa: CATSNQGNYGYTF; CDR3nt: TGTGCCACCAGCAATCAGGGGAACTATGGCTACACCTTC
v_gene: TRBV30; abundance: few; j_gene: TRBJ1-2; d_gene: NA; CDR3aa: CAWRGIIRTDYGYTF; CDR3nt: TGTGCCTGGAGGGGCATAATCCGTACCGATTATGGCTACACCTTC
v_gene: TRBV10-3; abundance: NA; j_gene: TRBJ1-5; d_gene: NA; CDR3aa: CAISESTSGGSHF; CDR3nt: TGTGCCATCAGTGAGTCGACGAGCGGCGGATCGCATTTT
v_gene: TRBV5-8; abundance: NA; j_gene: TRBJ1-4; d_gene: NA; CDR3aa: CASSKEGAATNEKLFF; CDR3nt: TGTGCCAGCAGCAAGGAGGGAGCTGCAACTAATGAAAAACTGTTTTTT
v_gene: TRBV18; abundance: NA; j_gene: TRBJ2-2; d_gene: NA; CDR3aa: CASSPPRGMNTGELFF; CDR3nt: TGTGCCAGCTCACCACCCAGGGGCATGAACACCGGGGAGCTGTTTTTT
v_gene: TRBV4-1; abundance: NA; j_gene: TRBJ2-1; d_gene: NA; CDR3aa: CASSQVQNSYNEQFF; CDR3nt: TGCGCCAGCAGCCAGGTTCAGAACTCCTACAATGAGCAGTTCTTC
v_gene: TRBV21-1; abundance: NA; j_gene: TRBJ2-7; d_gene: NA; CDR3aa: CASSRTQPGQGDLREQYF; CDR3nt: TGTGCCAGCAGCAGAACGCAACCGGGACAGGGGGACCTAAGGGAGCAGTACTTC
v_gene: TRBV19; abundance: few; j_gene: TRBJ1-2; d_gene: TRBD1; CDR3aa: CASSIYGTALYGYTF; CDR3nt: TGTGCCAGTAGTATCTACGGGACAGCCTTATATGGCTACACCTTC
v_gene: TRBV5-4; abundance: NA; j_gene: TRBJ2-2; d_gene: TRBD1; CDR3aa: CASSLGTGVTGELFF; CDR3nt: TGTGCCAGCAGCTTGGGGACAGGGGTGACCGGGGAGCTGTTTTTT
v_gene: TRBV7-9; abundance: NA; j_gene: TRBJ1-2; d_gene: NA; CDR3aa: CASSRDLLVSGYTF; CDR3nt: TGTGCCAGCAGTAGGGACTTGTTAGTTTCTGGCTACACCTTC
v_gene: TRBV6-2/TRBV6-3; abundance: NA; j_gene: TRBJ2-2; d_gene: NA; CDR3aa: CASSVTGSLSGELFF; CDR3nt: TGTGCCAGCAGTGTAACAGGGTCTCTGTCCGGGGAGCTGTTTTTT
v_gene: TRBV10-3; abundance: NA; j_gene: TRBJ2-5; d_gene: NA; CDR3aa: CAISENSATQYF; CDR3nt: TGTGCCATCAGTGAGAACAGTGCAACCCAGTACTTC